This T cell receptor (beta chain) was captured by sequencing in a study of blood T cell repertoires in COVID-19. The CDR3 has 15 residues. Germline CDR1 reads KGHSH; CDR2 reads LQKENI. The J segment lost 1 base and the V segment lost 9 bases, leaving 12 bases of the junction unmatched. Generated by immunoSEQ multiplex PCR, the TCRdb table keeps only in-frame clones and is missing some. The sample comprises 60,000 or so clones, more than 85% of which are singletons, and approximately 9.2% rests with the top ten. The TCR sequence derives from a woman in her sixties or seventies with active COVID-19. This chain uses TRBV18 with TRBJ2-7; 7 bases are a match to TRBD1. Sequencing was done on a sample of peripheral blood. CDR3 region: CASSRQGRLSYEQYF. The CDR3 region has the DNA TGTGCCAGTTCCAGACAGGGCCGCCTTTCCTACGAGCAGTACTTC.